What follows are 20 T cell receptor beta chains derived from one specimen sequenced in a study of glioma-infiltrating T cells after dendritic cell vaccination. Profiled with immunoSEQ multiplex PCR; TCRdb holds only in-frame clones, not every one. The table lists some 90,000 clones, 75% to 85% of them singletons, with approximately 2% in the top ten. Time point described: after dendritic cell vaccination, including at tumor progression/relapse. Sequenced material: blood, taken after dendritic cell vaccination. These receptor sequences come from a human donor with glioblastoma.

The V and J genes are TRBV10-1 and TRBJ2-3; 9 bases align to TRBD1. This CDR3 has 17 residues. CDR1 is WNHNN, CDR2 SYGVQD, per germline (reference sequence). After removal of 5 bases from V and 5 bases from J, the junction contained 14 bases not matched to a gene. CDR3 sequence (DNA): TGCGCCAGCAGTTTAAACCTTCTGGGACAGGGAAGAGATACGCAGTATTTT. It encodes CASSLNLLGQGRDTQYF.

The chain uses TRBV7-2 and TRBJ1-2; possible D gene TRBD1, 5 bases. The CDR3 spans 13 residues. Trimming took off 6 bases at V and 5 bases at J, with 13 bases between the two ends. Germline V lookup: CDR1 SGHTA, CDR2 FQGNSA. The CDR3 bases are TGTGCCAGCAGTCCGAGCAGGGATTATGGCTACACCTTC. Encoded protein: CASSPSRDYGYTF.

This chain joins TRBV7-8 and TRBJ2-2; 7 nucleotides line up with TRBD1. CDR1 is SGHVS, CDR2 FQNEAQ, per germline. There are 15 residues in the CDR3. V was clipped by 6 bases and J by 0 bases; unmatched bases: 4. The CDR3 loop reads CASRRDSSNTGELFF. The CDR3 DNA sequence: TGTGCCAGCAGGAGGGACAGCTCGAACACCGGGGAGCTGTTTTTT.

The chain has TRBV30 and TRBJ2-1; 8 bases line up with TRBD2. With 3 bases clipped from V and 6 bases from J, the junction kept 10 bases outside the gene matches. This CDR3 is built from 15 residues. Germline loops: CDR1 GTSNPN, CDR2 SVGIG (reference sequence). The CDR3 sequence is CAWRKTSGARNEQFF. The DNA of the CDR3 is TGTGCCTGGAGGAAAACTAGCGGAGCCCGCAATGAGCAGTTCTTC.

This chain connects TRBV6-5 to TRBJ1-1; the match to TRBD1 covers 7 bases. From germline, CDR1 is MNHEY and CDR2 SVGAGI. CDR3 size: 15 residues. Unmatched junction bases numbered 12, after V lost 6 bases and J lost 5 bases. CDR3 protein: CASRLNPGQTTEAFF. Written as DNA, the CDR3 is TGTGCCAGCAGGCTAAATCCGGGACAGACTACTGAAGCTTTCTTT.

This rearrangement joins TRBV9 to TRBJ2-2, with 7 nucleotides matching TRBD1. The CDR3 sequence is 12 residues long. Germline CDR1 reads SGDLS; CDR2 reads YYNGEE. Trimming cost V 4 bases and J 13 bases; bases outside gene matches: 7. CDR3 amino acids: CASSNRQGALFF. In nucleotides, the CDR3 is TGTGCCAGCAGCAATCGACAGGGTGCGCTGTTTTTT.

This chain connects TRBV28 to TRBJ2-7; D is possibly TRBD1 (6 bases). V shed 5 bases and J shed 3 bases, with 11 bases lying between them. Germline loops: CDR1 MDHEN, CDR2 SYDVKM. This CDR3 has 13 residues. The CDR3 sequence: CASSPGQSYEQYV. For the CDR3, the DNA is TGTGCCAGCAGTCCCGGACAGAGCTACGAGCAGTACGTC.

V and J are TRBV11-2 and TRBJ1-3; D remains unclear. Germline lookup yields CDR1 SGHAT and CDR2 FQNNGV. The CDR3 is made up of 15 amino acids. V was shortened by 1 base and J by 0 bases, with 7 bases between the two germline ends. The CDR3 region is CASSLAGISGNTIYF. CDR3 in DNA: TGTGCCAGCAGCTTAGCCGGGATCTCTGGAAACACCATATATTTT.

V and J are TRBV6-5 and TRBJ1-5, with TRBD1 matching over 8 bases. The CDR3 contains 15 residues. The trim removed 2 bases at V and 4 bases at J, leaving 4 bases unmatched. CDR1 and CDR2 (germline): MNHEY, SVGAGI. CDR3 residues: CASSYGGQANQPQHF. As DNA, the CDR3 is TGTGCCAGCAGTTACGGGGGACAGGCGAATCAGCCCCAGCATTTT.

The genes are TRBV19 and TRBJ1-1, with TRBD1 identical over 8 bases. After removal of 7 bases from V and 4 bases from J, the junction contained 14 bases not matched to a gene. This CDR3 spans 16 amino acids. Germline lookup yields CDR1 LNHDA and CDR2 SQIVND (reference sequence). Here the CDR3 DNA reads TGTGCCAGTACCGCAGGGCGACAGGGGTTAGGCACTGAAGCTTTCTTT. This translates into CASTAGRQGLGTEAFF.

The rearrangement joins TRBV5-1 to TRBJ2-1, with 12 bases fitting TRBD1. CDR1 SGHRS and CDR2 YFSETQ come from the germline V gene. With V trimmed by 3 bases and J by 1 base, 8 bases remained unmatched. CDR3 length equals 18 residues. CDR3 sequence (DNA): TGCGCCAGCAGCTATTGGGACAGGGGGCAAGGGTCCTACAATGAGCAGTTCTTC. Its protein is CASSYWDRGQGSYNEQFF.

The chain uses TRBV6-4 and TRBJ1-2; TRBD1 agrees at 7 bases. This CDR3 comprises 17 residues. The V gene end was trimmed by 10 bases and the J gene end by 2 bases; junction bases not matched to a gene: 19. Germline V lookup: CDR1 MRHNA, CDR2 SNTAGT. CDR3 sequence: CATLRGPRSTGNYGYTF. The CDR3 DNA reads TGTGCCACCTTGCGGGGACCACGTTCGACAGGGAACTATGGCTACACCTTC.

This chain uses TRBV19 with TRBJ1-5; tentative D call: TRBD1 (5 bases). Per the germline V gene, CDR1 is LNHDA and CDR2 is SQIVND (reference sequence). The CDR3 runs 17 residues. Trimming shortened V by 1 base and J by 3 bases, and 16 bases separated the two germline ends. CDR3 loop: CASSIGHKTAINQPQHF. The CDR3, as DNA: TGTGCCAGTAGTATAGGGCATAAGACAGCAATCAATCAGCCCCAGCATTTT.

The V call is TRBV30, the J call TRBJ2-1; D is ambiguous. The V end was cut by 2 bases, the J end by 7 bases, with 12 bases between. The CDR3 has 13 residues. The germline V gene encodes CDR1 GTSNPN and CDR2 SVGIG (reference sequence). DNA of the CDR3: TGTGCCTGGAGTACCGTCGGGTTTAATGAGCAGTTCTTC. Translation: CAWSTVGFNEQFF.

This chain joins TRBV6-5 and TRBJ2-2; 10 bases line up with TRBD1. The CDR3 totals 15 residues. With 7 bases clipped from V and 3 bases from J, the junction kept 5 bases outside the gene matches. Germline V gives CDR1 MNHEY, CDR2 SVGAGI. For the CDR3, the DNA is TGTGCCAGCATGCCCGGGACAGGGGACACCGGGGAGCTGTTTTTT. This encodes CASMPGTGDTGELFF.

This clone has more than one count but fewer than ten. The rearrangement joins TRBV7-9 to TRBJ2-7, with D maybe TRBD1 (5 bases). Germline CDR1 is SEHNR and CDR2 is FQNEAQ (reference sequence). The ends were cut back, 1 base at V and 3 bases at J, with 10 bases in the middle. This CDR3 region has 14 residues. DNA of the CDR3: TGTGCCAGCAGCTTAGGGCAGGGCCGCTACGAGCAGTACTTC. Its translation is CASSLGQGRYEQYF. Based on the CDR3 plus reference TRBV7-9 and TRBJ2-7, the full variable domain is DTGVSQNPRHKITKRGQNVTFRCDPISEHNRLYWYRQTLGQGPEFLTYFQNEAQLEKSRLLSDRFSAERPKGSFSTLEIQRTEQGDSAMYLCASSLGQGRYEQYFGPGTRLTVT.

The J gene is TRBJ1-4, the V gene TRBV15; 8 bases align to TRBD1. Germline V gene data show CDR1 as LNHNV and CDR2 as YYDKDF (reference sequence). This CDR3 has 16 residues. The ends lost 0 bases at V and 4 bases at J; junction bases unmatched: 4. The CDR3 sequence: CATSRDGTGGNEKLFF. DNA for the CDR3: TGTGCCACCAGCAGAGATGGTACAGGGGGTAATGAAAAACTGTTTTTT.

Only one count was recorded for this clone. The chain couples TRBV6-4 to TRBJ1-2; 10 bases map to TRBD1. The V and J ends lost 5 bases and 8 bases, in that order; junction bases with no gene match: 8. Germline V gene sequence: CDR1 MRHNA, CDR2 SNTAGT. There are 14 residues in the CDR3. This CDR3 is CASSPRQGAHGYTF. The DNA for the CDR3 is TGTGCCAGCAGTCCTCGACAGGGGGCACACGGCTACACCTTC.

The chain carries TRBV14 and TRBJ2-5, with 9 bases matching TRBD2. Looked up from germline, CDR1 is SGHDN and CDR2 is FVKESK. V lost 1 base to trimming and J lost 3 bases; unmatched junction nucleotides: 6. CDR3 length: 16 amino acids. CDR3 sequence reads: CASSQALAGHEETQYF. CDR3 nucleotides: TGTGCCAGCAGCCAAGCCCTAGCGGGGCATGAAGAGACCCAGTACTTC.

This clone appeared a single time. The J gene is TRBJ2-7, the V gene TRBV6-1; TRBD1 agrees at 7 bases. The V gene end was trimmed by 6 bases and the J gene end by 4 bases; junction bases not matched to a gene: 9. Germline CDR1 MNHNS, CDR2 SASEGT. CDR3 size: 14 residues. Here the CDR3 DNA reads TGTGCCAGCAGAGTTCAGACAGGGAGTTACGAGCAGTACGTC. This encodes CASRVQTGSYEQYV.